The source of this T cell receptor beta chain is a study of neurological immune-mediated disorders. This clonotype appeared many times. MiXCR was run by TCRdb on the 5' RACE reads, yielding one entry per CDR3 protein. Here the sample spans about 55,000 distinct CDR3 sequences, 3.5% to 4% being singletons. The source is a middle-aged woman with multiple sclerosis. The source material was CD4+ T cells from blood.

The CDR3 region is CASSLAGRAYEQYF. CDR3 bases: TGTGCCAGCAGCTTAGCGGGCAGAGCCTACGAGCAGTACTTC. The chain combines TRBV7-8 with TRBJ2-7; unclear D gene. Per germline, CDR1 SGHVS and CDR2 FQNEAQ. The CDR3 totals 14 residues. The ends were cut back, 0 bases at V and 2 bases at J, with 8 bases in the middle.